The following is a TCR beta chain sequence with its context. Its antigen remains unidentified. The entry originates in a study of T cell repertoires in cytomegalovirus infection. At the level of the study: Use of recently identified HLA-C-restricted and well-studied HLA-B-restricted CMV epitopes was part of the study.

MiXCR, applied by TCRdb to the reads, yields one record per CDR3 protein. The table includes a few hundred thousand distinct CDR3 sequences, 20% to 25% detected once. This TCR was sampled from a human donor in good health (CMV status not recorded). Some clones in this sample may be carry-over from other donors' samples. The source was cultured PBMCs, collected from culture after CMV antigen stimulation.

This chain's CDR3 is CSATIIAGESYNEQFF. CDR3 nucleotides: TGCAGTGCTACAATTATAGCGGGAGAGTCCTACAATGAGCAGTTCTTC. The V call is TRBV20-1, the J call TRBJ2-1, with TRBD2 matching 9 bases. Trimming took 4 bases from V and 1 from J; bases not matched to a gene: 8. Germline CDR1 reads DFQATT; CDR2 reads SNEGSKA (reference sequence). The CDR3 is 16 residues long.